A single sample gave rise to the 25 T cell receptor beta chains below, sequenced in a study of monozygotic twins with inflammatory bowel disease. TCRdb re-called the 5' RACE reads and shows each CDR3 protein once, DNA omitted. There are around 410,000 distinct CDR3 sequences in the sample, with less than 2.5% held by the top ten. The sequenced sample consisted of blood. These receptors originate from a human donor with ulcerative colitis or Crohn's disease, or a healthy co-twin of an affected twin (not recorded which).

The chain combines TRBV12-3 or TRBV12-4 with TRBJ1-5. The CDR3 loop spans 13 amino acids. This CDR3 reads CASSPGGEGPQHF.

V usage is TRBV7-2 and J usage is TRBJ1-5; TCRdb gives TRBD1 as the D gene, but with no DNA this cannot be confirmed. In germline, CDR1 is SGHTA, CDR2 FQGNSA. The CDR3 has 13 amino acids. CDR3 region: CASSLGGVQPQHF.

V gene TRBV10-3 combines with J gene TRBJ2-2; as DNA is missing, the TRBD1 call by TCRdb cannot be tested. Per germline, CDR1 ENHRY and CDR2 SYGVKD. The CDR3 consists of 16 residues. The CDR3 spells CAISEGTGRNTGELFF.

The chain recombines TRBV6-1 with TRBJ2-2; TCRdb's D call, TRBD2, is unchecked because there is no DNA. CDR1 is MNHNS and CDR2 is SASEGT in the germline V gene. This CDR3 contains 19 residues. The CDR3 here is CASSRFHGTSVMNTGELFF.

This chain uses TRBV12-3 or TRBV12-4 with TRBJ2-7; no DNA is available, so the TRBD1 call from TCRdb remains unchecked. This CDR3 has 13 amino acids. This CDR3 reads CASSFAGTLEQYF.

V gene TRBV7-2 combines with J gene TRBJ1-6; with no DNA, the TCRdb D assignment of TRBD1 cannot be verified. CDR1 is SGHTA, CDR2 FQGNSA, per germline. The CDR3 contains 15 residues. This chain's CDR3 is CASSPRGGASSPLHF.

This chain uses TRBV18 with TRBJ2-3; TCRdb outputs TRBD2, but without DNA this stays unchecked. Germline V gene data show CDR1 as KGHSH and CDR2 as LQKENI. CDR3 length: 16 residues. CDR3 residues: CASSKGTGGPTDTQYF.

The CDR3 here is CASSIGSTEAFF. The chain couples TRBV19 to TRBJ1-1. This CDR3 spans 12 amino acids. From germline, CDR1 is LNHDA and CDR2 SQIVND (reference sequence).

This CDR3 is CASSLSGTIYGQETQYF. This sequence joins TRBV5-1 and TRBJ2-5; as DNA is missing, the TRBD1 call by TCRdb cannot be tested. CDR1 is SGHRS and CDR2 is YFSETQ in the germline V gene. CDR3 length: 17 residues.

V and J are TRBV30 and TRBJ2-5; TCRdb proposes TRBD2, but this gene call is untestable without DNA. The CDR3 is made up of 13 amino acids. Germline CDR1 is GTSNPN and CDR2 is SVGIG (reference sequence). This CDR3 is CAWSVLVGETQYF.

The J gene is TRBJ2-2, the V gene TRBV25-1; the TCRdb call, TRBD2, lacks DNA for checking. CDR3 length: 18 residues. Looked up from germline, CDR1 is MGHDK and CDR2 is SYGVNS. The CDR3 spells CASSDSAGTSVFTGELFF.

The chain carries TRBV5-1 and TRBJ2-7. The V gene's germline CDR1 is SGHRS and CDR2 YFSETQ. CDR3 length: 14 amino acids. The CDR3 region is CASSLDSGSYEQYF.

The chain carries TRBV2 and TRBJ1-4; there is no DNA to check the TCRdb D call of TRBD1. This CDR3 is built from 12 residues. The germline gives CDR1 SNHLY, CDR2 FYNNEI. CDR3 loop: CAGTGGSEKLFF.

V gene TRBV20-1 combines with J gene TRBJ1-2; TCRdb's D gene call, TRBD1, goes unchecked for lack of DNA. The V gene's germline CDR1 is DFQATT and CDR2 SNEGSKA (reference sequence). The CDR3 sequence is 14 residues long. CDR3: CSANPGQRPYGYTF.

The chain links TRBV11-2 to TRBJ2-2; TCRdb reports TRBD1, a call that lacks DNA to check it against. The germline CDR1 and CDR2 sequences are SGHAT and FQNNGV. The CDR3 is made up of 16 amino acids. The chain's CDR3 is CASSAYRGRDTGELFF.

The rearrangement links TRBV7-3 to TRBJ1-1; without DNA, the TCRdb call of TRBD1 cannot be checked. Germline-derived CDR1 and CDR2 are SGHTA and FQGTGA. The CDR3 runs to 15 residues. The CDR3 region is CASSPRGGEYTEAFF. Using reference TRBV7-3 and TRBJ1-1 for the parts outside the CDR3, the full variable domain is GAGVSQTPSNKVTEKGKYVELRCDPISGHTALYWYRQSLGQGPEFLIYFQGTGAADDSGLPNDRFFAVRPEGSVSTLKIQRTERGDSAVYLCASSPRGGEYTEAFFGQGTRLTVV.

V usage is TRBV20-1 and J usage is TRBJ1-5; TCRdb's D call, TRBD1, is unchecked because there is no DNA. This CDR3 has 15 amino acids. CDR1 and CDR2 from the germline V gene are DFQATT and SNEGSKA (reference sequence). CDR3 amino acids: CSARSETGGNQPQHF.

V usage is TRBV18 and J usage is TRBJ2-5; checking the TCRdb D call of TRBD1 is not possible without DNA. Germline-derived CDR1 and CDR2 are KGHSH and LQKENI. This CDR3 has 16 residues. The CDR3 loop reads CASSPPASGQGGTQYF.

The CDR3 protein is CASGSSGSTDTQYF. The chain is built from TRBV12-5 and TRBJ2-3; TCRdb gives TRBD2 as the D gene, but with no DNA this cannot be confirmed. Germline CDR1 is LGHNT and CDR2 is FRNRAP. This CDR3 comprises 14 residues.

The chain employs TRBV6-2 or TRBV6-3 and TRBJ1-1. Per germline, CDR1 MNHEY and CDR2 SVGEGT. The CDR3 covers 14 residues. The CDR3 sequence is CASSYWLPNTEAFF.

CDR3 protein: CASSFHPPGQGAEEQYF. This chain uses TRBV7-9 with TRBJ2-7; with no DNA, the TCRdb D assignment of TRBD1 cannot be verified. CDR1 is SEHNR and CDR2 is FQNEAQ in the germline V gene (reference sequence). This CDR3 has 17 amino acids.

The CDR3 spells CASSLGGQGMQYF. This chain connects TRBV7-2 to TRBJ2-4; TCRdb's D call of TRBD1 is untestable without DNA. This CDR3 is built from 13 residues. Germline CDR1 reads SGHTA; CDR2 reads FQGNSA.

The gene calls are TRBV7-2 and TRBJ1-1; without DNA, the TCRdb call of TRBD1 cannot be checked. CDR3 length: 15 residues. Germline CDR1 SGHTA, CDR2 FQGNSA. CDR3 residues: CASSPSPPGGTEAFF. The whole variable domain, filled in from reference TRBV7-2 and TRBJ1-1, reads GAGVSQSPSNKVTEKGKDVELRCDPISGHTALYWYRQSLGQGLEFLIYFQGNSAPDKSGLPSDRFSAERTGGSVSTLTIQRTQQEDSAVYLCASSPSPPGGTEAFFGQGTRLTVV.

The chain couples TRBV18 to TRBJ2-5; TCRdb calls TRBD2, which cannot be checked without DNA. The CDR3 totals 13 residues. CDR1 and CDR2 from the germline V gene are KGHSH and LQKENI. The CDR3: CASSPRKEGTQYF.

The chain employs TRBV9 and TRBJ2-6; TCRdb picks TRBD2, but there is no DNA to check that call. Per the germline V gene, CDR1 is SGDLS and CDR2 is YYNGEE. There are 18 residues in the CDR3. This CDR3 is CASSTTLAGASGANVLTF.